This T cell receptor (beta chain) was recovered during a study of T cell clonality in common variable immunodeficiency. CDR1 is SEHNR and CDR2 is FQNEAQ in the germline V gene (reference sequence). V lost 1 base to trimming and J lost 0 bases, with 10 bases between them. This CDR3 has 15 residues. This clone was seen repeatedly, ten times or more. From the germline J gene comes the end of the CDR3, since the read stops 3 residues before it. The assay was immunoSEQ multiplex PCR, and TCRdb's table has in-frame clones only and misses some. The sample was found to contain around 39,000 clones, and every one recurs.

Sample: peripheral blood mononuclear cells. The rearrangement links TRBV7-9 to TRBJ2-7; TRBD2 is a possible D gene (5 bases). This receptor was taken from a person aged 18 to 75 in good health. Incomplete CDR3 DNA: TGTGCCAGCAGCTTAGTCGGGGAGAGCTCCTACGAG. Amino acids: CASSLVGESSYE. In full, the CDR3 reads CASSLVGESSYEQYF.